This entry lists 5 T cell receptor beta chains sequenced from one sample in a study of blood T cell repertoires in COVID-19 (TCRdb year 2020). The library was obtained by the immunoSEQ multiplex PCR assay. Drawn from immuneACCESS, this table holds only the in-frame rearrangements with V and J called that TCRdb kept. Clones are partly lost; checked studies trace under half to an unresolved V gene and leave the rest unexplained. The sample table lists under 35,000 clones, approximately 80% of them with a count of one. Over 30% of the sample lies in the top ten. Sequencing was performed on peripheral blood. These TCRs come from a man older than 75 with acute or convalescent COVID-19.

CDR3 coding DNA: TGCGCCAGCAGCCAAGTGGCTAGCGGGAGCCCAGATACGCAGTATTTT. Translating it yields CASSQVASGSPDTQYF. The chain is built from TRBV4-1 and TRBJ2-3; 10 nucleotides agree with TRBD2. The CDR3 runs 16 residues. Germline V gene data show CDR1 as MGHRA and CDR2 as YSYEKL. Trimming removed 1 base from V and 4 bases from J; junction bases left unmatched: 5.

This clone appeared a single time. The chain is built from TRBV18 and TRBJ1-2; TRBD1 might be the D (6 bases). V was clipped by 6 bases and J by 8 bases, with 16 bases between them. Germline CDR1 and CDR2: KGHSH and LQKENI. This CDR3 region has 13 residues. The DNA for the CDR3 is TGTGCCAGCTCGGGGGCCCACGGCGGGGGCTACACCTTC. Its translation: CASSGAHGGGYTF.

The chain joins TRBV3-1 (or the pseudogene TRBV3-2) to TRBJ1-1; 8 bases map to TRBD1. The germline V gene encodes CDR1 LGHDT and CDR2 YNNKEL (reference sequence). This CDR3 contains 14 residues. V gave up 4 bases and J gave up 3 bases; unmatched junction bases: 4. The CDR3 sequence: CASSLNRGDTEAFF. For the CDR3, the DNA is TGTGCCAGCAGCCTCAACAGGGGGGACACTGAAGCTTTCTTT.

The V and J genes are TRBV6-2 or TRBV6-3 and TRBJ2-1; 8 bases match TRBD2. Trimming took 4 bases from V and 1 from J; bases not matched to a gene: 9. The CDR3 is 17 amino acids. Germline CDR1 reads MNHEY; CDR2 reads SVGEGT. In DNA form, the CDR3 reads TGTGCCAGCAGTTTCGGGACTAGGATGGCTTCCTACAATGAGCAGTTCTTC. Residues: CASSFGTRMASYNEQFF.

The chain joins TRBV30 to TRBJ2-3, with TRBD2 matching 10 bases. The CDR3 length is 16 residues. V was clipped by 2 bases and J by 3 bases; unmatched bases: 8. Germline assignment: CDR1 GTSNPN and CDR2 SVGIG (reference sequence). The CDR3 reads CAWSKREGIKTDTQYF. DNA of the CDR3: TGTGCCTGGAGTAAGCGGGAGGGCATCAAGACAGATACGCAGTATTTT.